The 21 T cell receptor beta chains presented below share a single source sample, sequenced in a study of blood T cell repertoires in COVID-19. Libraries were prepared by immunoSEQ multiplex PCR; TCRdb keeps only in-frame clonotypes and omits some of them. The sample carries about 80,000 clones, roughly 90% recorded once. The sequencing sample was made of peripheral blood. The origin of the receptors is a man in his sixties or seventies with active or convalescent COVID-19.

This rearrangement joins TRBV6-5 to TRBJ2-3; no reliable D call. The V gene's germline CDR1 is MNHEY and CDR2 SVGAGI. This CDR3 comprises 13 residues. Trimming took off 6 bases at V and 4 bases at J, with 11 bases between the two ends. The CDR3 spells CASSFGLSDTQYF. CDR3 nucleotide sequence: TGTGCCAGCAGCTTTGGGCTCTCAGATACGCAGTATTTT.

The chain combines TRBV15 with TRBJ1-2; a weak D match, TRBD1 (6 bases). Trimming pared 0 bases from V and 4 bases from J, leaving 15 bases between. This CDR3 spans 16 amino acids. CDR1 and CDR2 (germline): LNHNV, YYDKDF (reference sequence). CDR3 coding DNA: TGTGCCACCAGCAGAGATACAGGGTTCGCTGTCTATGGCTACACCTTC. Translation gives CATSRDTGFAVYGYTF.

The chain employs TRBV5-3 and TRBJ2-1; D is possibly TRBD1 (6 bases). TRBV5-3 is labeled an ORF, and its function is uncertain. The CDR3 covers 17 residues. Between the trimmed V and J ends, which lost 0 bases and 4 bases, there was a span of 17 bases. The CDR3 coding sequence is TGTGCCAGAAGCTTGGACGTCGACAGGAGAGCTTACAATGAGCAGTTCTTC. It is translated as CARSLDVDRRAYNEQFF.

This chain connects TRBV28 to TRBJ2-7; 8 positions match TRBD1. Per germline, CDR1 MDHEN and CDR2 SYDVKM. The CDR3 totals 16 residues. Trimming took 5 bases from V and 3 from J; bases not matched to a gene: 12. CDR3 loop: CASSTDRDRLNYEQYF. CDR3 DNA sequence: TGTGCCAGCAGTACAGACCGGGACAGGCTCAACTACGAGCAGTACTTC.

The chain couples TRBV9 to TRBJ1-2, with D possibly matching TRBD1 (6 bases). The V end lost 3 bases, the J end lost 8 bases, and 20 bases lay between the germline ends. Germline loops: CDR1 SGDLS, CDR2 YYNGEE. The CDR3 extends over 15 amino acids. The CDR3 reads CASSATARGGSGYTF. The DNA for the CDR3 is TGTGCCAGCAGCGCCACAGCTCGGGGGGGCTCCGGCTACACCTTC.

CDR3 amino acids: CASSLRQGLDTIYF. As DNA, the CDR3 is TGTGCCAGCAGCTTGAGACAGGGCTTAGACACCATATATTTT. This chain uses TRBV11-2 with TRBJ1-3; 7 nucleotides agree with TRBD1. The CDR3 runs 14 residues. Germline CDR1 and CDR2: SGHAT and FQNNGV. Germline trimming cut 3 bases from V and 8 bases from J; bases unmatched to any gene: 7.

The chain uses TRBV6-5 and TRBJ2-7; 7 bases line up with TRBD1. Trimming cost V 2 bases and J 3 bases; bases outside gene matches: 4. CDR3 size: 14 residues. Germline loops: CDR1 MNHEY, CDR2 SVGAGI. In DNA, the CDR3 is TGTGCCAGCAGTTACAGGACAGGCTTCTACGAGCAGTACTTC. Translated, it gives CASSYRTGFYEQYF.

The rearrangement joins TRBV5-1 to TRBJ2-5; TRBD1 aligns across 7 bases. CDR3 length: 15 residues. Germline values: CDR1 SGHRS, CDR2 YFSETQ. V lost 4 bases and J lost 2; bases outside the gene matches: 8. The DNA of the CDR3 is TGCGCCAGCAGCGTGGGGGACAGTCAACAAGAGACCCAGTACTTC. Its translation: CASSVGDSQQETQYF.

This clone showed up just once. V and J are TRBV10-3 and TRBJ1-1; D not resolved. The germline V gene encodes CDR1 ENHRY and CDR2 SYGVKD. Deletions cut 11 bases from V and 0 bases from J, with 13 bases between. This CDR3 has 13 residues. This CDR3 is CAARPVLNTEAFF. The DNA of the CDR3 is TGTGCCGCTCGCCCGGTCTTGAACACTGAAGCTTTCTTT.

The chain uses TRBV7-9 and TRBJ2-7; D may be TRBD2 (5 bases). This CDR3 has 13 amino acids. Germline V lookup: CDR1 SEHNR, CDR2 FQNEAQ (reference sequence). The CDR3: CAVRRSGGDEQYF. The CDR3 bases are TGTGCGGTGCGGCGGAGCGGAGGAGACGAGCAGTACTTC.

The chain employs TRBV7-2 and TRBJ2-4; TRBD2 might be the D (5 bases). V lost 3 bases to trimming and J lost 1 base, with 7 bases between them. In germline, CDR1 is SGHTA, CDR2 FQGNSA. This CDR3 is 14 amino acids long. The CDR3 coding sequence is TGTGCCAGCAGCTTTACGGGGGCCAAAAACATTCAGTACTTC. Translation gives CASSFTGAKNIQYF.

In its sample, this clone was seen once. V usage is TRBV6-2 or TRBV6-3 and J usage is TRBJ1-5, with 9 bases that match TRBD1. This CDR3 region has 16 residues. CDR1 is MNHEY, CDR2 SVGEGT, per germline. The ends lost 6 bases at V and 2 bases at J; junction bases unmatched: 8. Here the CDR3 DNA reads TGTGCCAGCAGCGTGACTTGGACAGGGGGCAATCAGCCCCAGCATTTT. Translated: CASSVTWTGGNQPQHF.

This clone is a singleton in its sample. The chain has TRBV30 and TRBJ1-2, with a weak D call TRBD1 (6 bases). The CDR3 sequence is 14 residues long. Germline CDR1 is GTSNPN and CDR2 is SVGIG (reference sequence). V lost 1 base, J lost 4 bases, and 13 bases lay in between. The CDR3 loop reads CAWSEDRLSYGYTF. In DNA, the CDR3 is TGTGCCTGGAGTGAGGACAGATTGTCCTATGGCTACACCTTC.

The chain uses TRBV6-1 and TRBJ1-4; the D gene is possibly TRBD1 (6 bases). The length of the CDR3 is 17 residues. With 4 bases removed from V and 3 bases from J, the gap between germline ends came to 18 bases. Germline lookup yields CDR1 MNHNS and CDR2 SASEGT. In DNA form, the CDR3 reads TGTGCCAGCAGTGGAAACGGGTTGGGGGCCCCTAATGAAAAACTGTTTTTT. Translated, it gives CASSGNGLGAPNEKLFF.

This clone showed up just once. The CDR3 nucleotides read TGTGCCAGCAGCTTAGCGGGGAGCTCCTACAATGAGCAGTTCTTC. Translation gives CASSLAGSSYNEQFF. The J gene is TRBJ2-1, the V gene TRBV7-6; D is perhaps TRBD2 (5 bases). In germline, CDR1 is SGHVS, CDR2 FNYEAQ. This CDR3 spans 15 amino acids. V shed 0 bases and J shed 0 bases, with 6 bases lying between them.

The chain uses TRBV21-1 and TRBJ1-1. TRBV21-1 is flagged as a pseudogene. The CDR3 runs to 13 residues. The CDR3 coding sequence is TGTGCCAGCAGCTCTACCGTACCAACTGAAGCTTTCTTT. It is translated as CASSSTVPTEAFF.

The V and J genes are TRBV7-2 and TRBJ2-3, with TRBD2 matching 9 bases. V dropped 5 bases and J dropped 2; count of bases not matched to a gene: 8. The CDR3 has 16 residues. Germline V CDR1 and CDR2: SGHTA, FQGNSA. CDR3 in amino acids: CASSGGRGGYTDTQYF. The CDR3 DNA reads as TGTGCCAGCAGCGGCGGGAGGGGGGGCTACACAGATACGCAGTATTTT. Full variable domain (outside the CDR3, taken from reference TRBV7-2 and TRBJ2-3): GAGVSQSPSNKVTEKGKDVELRCDPISGHTALYWYRQSLGQGLEFLIYFQGNSAPDKSGLPSDRFSAERTGGSVSTLTIQRTQQEDSAVYLCASSGGRGGYTDTQYFGPGTRLTVL.

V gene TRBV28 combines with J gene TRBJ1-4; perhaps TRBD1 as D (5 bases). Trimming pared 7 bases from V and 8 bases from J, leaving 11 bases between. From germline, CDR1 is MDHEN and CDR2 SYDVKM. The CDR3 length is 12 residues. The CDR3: CASKQGGEKLFF. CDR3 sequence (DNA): TGTGCCAGCAAGCAGGGTGGGGAAAAACTGTTTTTT.

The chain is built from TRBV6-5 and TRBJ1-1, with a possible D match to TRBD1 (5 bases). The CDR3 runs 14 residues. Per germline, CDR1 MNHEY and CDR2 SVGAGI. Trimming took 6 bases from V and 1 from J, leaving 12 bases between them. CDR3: CASRDINRNTEAFF. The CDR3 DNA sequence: TGTGCCAGCAGGGACATCAACAGGAACACTGAAGCTTTCTTT.

The CDR3 bases are TGTGCCAGCAGCCCCCGAGGGGACAGGAACTCTGGAAACACCATATATTTT. The encoded protein is CASSPRGDRNSGNTIYF. The chain joins TRBV4-2 to TRBJ1-3; TRBD1 aligns across 8 bases. The CDR3 contains 17 residues. Germline values: CDR1 LGHNA, CDR2 YNFKEQ. J gave up 0 bases and V 4 bases, and 8 bases lay outside the gene matches.

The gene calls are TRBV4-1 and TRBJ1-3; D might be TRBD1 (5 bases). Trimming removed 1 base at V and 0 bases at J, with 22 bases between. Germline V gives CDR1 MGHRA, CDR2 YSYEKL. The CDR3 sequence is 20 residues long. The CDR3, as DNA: TGCGCCAGCAGCCAAGTGGGACGGGGGATGAGGCTTACCTCTGGAAACACCATATATTTT. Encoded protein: CASSQVGRGMRLTSGNTIYF.